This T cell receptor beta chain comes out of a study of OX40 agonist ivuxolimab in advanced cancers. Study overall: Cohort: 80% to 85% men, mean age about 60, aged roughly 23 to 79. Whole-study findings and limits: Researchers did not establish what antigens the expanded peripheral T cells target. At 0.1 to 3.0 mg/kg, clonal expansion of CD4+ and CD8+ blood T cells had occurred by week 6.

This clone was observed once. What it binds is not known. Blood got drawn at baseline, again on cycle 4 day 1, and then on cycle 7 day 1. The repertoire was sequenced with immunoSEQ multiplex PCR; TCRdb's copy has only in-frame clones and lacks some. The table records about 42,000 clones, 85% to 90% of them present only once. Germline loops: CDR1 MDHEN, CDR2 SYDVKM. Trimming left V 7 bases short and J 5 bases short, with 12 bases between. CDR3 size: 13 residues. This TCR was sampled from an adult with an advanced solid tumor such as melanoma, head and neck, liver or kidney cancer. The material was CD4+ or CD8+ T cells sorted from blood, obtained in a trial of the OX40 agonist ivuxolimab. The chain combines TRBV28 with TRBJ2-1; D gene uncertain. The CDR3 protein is CASNQLADNEQFF. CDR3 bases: TGTGCCAGCAATCAATTAGCCGACAATGAGCAGTTCTTC.